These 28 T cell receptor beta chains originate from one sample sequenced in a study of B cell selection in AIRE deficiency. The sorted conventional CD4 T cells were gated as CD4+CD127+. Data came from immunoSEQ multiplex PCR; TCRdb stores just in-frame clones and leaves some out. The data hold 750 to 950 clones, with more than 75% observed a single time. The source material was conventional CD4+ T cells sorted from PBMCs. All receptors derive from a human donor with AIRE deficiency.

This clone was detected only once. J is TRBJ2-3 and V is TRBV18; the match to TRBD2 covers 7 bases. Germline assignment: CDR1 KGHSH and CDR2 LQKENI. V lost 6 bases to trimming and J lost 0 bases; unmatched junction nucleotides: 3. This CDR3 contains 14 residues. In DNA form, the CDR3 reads TGTGCCAGCTCCGGTAGCGGGAGCACAGATACGCAGTATTTT. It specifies CASSGSGSTDTQYF.

The DNA of the CDR3 is TGTGCCAGCAGTTACTTAGGGGGTATGAATGAAAAACTGTTTTTT. Encoded protein: CASSYLGGMNEKLFF. V gene TRBV6-5 combines with J gene TRBJ1-4, with D perhaps matching TRBD1 (6 bases). This CDR3 has 15 residues. The V and J ends lost 1 base and 5 bases respectively, with 11 bases between them. CDR1 is MNHEY and CDR2 is SVGAGI in the germline V gene.

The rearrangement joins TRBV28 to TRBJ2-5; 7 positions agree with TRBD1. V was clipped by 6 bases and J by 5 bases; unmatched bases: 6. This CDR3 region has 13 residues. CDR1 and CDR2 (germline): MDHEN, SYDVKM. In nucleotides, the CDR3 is TGTGCCAGCAGCAGACAGGGACCCGAGACCCAGTACTTC. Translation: CASSRQGPETQYF.

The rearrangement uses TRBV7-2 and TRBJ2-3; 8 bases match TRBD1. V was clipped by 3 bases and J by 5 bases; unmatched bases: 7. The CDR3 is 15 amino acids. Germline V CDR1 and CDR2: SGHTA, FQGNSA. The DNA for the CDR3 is TGTGCCAGCAGCTTGAGCCCGACAGGGGTAGATACGCAGTATTTT. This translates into CASSLSPTGVDTQYF.

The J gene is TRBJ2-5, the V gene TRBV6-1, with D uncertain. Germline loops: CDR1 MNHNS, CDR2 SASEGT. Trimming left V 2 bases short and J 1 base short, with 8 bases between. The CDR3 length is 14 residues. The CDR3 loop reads CASSESAIQETQYF. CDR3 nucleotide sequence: TGTGCCAGCAGTGAAAGTGCCATCCAAGAGACCCAGTACTTC.

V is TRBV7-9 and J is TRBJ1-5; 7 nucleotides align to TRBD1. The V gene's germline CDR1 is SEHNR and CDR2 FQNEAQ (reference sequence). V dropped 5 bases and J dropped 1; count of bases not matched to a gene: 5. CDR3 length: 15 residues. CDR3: CASSTYRGSNQPQHF. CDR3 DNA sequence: TGTGCCAGCAGCACCTACAGGGGCAGCAATCAGCCCCAGCATTTT.

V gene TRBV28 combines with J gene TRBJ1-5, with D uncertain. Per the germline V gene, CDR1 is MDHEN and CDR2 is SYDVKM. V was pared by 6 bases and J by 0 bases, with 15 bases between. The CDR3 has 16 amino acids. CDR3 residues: CASRPIAPYSNQPQHF. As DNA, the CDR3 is TGTGCCAGCAGACCCATTGCCCCTTATAGCAATCAGCCCCAGCATTTT.

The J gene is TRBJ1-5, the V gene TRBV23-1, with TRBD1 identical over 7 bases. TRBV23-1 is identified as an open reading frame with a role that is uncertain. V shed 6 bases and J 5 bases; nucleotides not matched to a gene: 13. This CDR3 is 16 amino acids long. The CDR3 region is CASRVQGKEWDQPQHF. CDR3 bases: TGCGCCAGCAGGGTACAGGGGAAGGAGTGGGATCAGCCCCAGCATTTT.

The CDR3 loop reads CASSLLAMGGTEAFF. In DNA form, the CDR3 reads TGTGCCAGCAGTTTATTGGCGATGGGGGGTACTGAAGCTTTCTTT. The V gene is TRBV27, the J gene TRBJ1-1; perhaps TRBD1 as D (5 bases). The V end lost 1 base, the J end lost 5 bases, and 14 bases lay between the germline ends. This CDR3 contains 15 residues. Germline CDR1 MNHEY, CDR2 SMNVEV (reference sequence).

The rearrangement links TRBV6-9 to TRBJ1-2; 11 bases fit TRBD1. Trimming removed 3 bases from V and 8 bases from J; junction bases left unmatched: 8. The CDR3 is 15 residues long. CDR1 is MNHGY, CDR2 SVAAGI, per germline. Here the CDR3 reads CASSYSRTGGIGYTF. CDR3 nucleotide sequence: TGTGCCAGCAGTTACTCTCGGACAGGGGGCATAGGCTACACCTTC.

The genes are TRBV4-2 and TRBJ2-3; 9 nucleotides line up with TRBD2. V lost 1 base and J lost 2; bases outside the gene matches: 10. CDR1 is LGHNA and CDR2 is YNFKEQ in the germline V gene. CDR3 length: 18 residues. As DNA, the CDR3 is TGTGCCAGCAGCCAAGGACTAGCGGAGCTATTATACACAGATACGCAGTATTTT. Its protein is CASSQGLAELLYTDTQYF.

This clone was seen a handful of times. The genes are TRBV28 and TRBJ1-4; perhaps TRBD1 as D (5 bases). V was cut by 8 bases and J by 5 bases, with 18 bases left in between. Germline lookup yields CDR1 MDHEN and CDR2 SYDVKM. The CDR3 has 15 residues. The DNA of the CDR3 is TGTGCCAGCTACCCTTCCGGGACGTCAAATGAAAAACTGTTTTTT. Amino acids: CASYPSGTSNEKLFF.

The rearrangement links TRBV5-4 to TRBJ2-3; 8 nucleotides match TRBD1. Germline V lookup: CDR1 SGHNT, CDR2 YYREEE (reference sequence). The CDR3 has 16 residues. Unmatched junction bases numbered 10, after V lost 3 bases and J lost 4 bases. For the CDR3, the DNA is TGTGCCAGCAGCTCCCGGCGACAGGGGAGCGCAGATACGCAGTATTTT. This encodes CASSSRRQGSADTQYF.

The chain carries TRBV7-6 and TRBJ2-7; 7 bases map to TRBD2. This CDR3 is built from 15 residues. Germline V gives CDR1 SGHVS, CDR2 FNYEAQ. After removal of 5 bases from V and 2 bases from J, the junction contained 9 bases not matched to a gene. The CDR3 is CASSPGGLLPYEQYF. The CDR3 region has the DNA TGTGCCAGCAGCCCGGGGGGACTACTCCCCTACGAGCAGTACTTC.

CDR3 sequence: CAMGSGPPTHGYTF. The CDR3 DNA reads as TGTGCCATGGGGTCGGGACCGCCGACCCATGGCTACACCTTC. The chain joins TRBV28 to TRBJ1-2, with D possibly matching TRBD1 (5 bases). The length of the CDR3 is 14 residues. V lost 10 bases to trimming and J lost 6 bases, with 21 bases between them. CDR1 and CDR2 (germline): MDHEN, SYDVKM.

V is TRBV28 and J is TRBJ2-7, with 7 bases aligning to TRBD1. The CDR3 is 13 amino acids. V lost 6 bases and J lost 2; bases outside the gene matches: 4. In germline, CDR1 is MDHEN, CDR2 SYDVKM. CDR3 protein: CASRPGGPYEQYF. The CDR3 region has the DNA TGTGCCAGCAGACCAGGGGGTCCCTACGAGCAGTACTTC.

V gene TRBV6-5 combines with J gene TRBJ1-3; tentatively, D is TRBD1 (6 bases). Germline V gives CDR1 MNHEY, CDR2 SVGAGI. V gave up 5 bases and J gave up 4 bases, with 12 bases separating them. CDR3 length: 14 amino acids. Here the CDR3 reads CASSPPGAGNTIYF. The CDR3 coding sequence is TGTGCCAGCAGTCCCCCGGGGGCGGGAAACACCATATATTTT.

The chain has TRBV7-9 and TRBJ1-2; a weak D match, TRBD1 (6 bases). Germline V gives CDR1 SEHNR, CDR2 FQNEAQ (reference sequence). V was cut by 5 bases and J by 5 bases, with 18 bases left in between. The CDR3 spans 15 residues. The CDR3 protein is CASSPANYREYGYTF. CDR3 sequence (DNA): TGTGCCAGCAGCCCGGCCAATTACAGGGAATATGGCTACACCTTC.

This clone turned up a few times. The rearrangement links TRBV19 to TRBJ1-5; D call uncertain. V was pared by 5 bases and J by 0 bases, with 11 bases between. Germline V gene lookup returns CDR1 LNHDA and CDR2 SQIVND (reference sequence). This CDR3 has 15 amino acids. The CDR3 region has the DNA TGTGCCAGTAGTTGGACTGCAGATAGCAATCAGCCCCAGCATTTT. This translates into CASSWTADSNQPQHF. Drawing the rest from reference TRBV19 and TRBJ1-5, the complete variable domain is DGGITQSPKYLFRKEGQNVTLSCEQNLNHDAMYWYRQDPGQGLRLIYYSQIVNDFQKGDIAEGYSVSREKKESFPLTVTSAQKNPTAFYLCASSWTADSNQPQHFGDGTRLSIL.

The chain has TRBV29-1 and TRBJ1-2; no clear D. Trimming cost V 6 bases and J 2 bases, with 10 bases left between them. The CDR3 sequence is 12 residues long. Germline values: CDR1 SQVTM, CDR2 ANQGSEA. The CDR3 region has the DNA TGCAGCGTCCAGGACGGGAACTATGGCTACACCTTC. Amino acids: CSVQDGNYGYTF.

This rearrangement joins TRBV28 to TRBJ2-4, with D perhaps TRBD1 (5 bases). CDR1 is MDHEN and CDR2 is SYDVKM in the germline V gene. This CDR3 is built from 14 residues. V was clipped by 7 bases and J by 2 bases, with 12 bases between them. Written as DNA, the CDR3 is TGTGCCAGCACCCTTCCAGGGACCAAAAACATTCAGTACTTC. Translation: CASTLPGTKNIQYF.

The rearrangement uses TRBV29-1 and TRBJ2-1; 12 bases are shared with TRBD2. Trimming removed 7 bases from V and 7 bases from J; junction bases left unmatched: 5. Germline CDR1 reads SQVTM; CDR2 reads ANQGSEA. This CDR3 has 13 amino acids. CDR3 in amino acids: CSGRTSGRNEQFF. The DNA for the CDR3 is TGCAGCGGCCGAACTAGCGGGAGGAATGAGCAGTTCTTC.

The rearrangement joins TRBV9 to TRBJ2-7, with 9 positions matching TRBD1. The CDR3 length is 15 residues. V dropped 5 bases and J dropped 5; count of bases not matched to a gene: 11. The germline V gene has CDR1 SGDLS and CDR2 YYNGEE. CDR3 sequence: CASSPTGTGPHEQYF. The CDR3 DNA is TGTGCCAGCAGTCCTACCGGGACAGGGCCACACGAGCAGTACTTC.

The CDR3 is CASRITYSNQPQHF. Written as DNA, the CDR3 is TGTGCCAGCAGAATCACGTATAGCAATCAGCCCCAGCATTTT. V gene TRBV2 combines with J gene TRBJ1-5; D not certain. V was trimmed by 6 bases and J by 0 bases, leaving 9 bases between them. This CDR3 is 14 amino acids long. Looked up from germline, CDR1 is SNHLY and CDR2 is FYNNEI.

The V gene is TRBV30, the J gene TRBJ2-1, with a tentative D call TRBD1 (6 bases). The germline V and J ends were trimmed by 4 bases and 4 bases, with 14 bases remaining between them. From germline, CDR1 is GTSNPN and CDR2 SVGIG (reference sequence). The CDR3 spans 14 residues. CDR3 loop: CAWNSYDRYNEQFF. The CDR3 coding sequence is TGTGCCTGGAACAGTTACGACAGGTACAATGAGCAGTTCTTC.

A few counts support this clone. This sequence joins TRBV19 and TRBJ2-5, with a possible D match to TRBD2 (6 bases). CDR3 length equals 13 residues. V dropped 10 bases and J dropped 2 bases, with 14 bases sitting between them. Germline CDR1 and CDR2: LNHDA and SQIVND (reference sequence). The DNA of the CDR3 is TGTGCCACCCGCGGGACCGCGCAAGAGACCCAGTACTTC. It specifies CATRGTAQETQYF.

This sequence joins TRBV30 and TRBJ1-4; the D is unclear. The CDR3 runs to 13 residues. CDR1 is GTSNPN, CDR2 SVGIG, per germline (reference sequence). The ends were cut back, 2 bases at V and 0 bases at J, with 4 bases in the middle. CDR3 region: CAWSPTTNEKLFF. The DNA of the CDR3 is TGTGCCTGGAGTCCAACAACTAATGAAAAACTGTTTTTT.

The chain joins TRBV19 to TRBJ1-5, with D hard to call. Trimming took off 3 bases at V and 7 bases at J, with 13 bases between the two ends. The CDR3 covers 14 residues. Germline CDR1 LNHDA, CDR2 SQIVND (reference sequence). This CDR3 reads CASSISGFGQPQHF. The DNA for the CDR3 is TGTGCCAGTAGTATCTCAGGATTTGGGCAGCCCCAGCATTTT.